This T cell receptor (beta chain) was identified during a study of T cells after yellow fever vaccination. For the study at large: The SMART-Seq v4 Ultra Low Input method served to prepare the low-cell-number fractions.

About this clonotype: Its specificity is not known. A read error is likely, as this CDR3 ends without the conserved phenylalanine or tryptophan. It is unclear where the CDR3 begins or ends on the DNA, so no DNA is shown, and the CDR3 is as TCRdb lists it.

Study-level results: Post-booster samples contained most primary-vaccination clones (around 95% CD4, almost 90% CD8). The appearance of a small share of clonotypes in both CD4 and CD8 compartments was observed. Though it reached lower strength, the secondary response hit its peak faster, day 5 versus 15.

In TCRdb, the 5' RACE reads were re-called with MiXCR into one record per CDR3 protein. This table has a few hundred thousand distinct CDR3 sequences, around 3.6% appearing once. Termini included, the CDR3 measures 15 amino acids. In germline, CDR1 is SGHTA, CDR2 FQGNSA. The source was PBMCs, collected on the day of the yellow fever booster vaccination. The rearrangement uses TRBV7-2 and TRBJ2-1; the tabulated D call, TRBD2, remains unverified against the DNA. This TCR was sampled from a man aged 18-30 years who received the YFV17D yellow fever vaccine. The CDR3 protein is CASSLLGRPNEATTL.